These 10 T cell receptor beta chains were sequenced from one sample in a study of blood T cell repertoires in COVID-19. The protocol was immunoSEQ multiplex PCR, while the TCRdb copy is restricted to in-frame clones and leaves out a portion. The profile covers 150,000 or so clones, with around nine tenths appearing a single time and approximately 2.5% taken by the ten largest. Sequencing was performed on peripheral blood. Receptors originate from a human donor in a cohort sampled during active COVID-19.

This chain joins TRBV28 and TRBJ1-1; a weak D match, TRBD1 (5 bases). This CDR3 has 15 residues. In germline, CDR1 is MDHEN, CDR2 SYDVKM. Between the trimmed V and J ends, which lost 2 bases and 9 bases, there was a span of 19 bases. CDR3 amino acids: CASSLGSAGRRKAFF. In DNA, the CDR3 is TGTGCCAGCAGTTTAGGTTCGGCAGGGCGGAGAAAAGCTTTCTTT.

The chain combines TRBV5-4 with TRBJ2-2; 10 positions agree with TRBD2. The germline CDR1 and CDR2 sequences are SGHNT and YYREEE (reference sequence). V lost 3 bases to trimming and J lost 5 bases; unmatched junction nucleotides: 1. The CDR3 extends over 14 amino acids. For the CDR3, the DNA is TGTGCCAGCAGCTCGGGACTAGCGACCGGGGAGCTGTTTTTT. Translating it yields CASSSGLATGELFF.

Here the CDR3 DNA reads TGTGCCAGCTCACCACCGGGACAAGTCGTCGAGCAGTACTTC. This translates into CASSPPGQVVEQYF. The V and J genes are TRBV18 and TRBJ2-7; a possible D gene is TRBD1 (6 bases). Trimming shortened V by 0 bases and J by 6 bases, and 12 bases separated the two germline ends. The CDR3 extends over 14 amino acids. Germline CDR1 is KGHSH and CDR2 is LQKENI.

The chain combines TRBV2 with TRBJ1-3, with D unclear. Germline values: CDR1 SNHLY, CDR2 FYNNEI. The CDR3 is 19 amino acids. V was clipped by 0 bases and J by 0 bases, with 18 bases between them. CDR3 sequence reads: CASSEARPYYEPSGNTIYF. CDR3 coding DNA: TGTGCCAGCAGTGAAGCGCGGCCTTACTACGAACCCTCTGGAAACACCATATATTTT.

V and J are TRBV19 and TRBJ2-6; D possibly corresponds to TRBD1 (6 bases). The CDR3 totals 16 residues. V gave up 3 bases and J gave up 3 bases, with 12 bases separating them. CDR1 and CDR2 from the germline V gene are LNHDA and SQIVND (reference sequence). CDR3 region: CASSMQGTGGANVLTF. As DNA, the CDR3 is TGTGCCAGTAGTATGCAGGGGACGGGTGGGGCCAACGTCCTGACTTTC. Full variable domain (outside the CDR3, taken from reference TRBV19 and TRBJ2-6): DGGITQSPKYLFRKEGQNVTLSCEQNLNHDAMYWYRQDPGQGLRLIYYSQIVNDFQKGDIAEGYSVSREKKESFPLTVTSAQKNPTAFYLCASSMQGTGGANVLTFGAGSRLTVL.

V gene TRBV6-6 combines with J gene TRBJ1-1; TRBD1 matches at 7 bases. With 5 bases clipped from V and 2 bases from J, the junction kept 5 bases outside the gene matches. The CDR3 extends over 14 amino acids. Germline loops: CDR1 MNHNY, CDR2 SVGAGI (reference sequence). This CDR3 is CASSMGQRNTEAFF. The CDR3 DNA follows: TGTGCCAGCAGTATGGGACAGCGAAACACTGAAGCTTTCTTT.

This clone was counted a few times. V and J are TRBV10-1 and TRBJ1-5, with D possibly TRBD1 on 6 matching bases. In germline, CDR1 is WNHNN, CDR2 SYGVQD (reference sequence). V lost 2 bases to trimming and J lost 9 bases, with 11 bases between them. The CDR3 is made up of 13 amino acids. CDR3 coding DNA: TGCGCCAGCAGTGAGACAGGGTGGTGGCCCCAGCATTTT. Translating gives CASSETGWWPQHF.

This clone was recorded once. The CDR3 protein is CASSLGGTSGSRADNEQFF. CDR3 nucleotides: TGTGCCAGCAGCTTAGGTGGGACTAGCGGGTCAAGAGCCGACAATGAGCAGTTCTTC. The chain recombines TRBV7-2 with TRBJ2-1; TRBD2 aligns across 12 bases. Trimming cost V 1 base and J 5 bases; bases outside gene matches: 12. Germline assignment: CDR1 SGHTA and CDR2 FQGNSA. CDR3 length: 19 residues.

A single count supports this clone. The chain employs TRBV19 and TRBJ1-2; 9 nucleotides align to TRBD1. The germline gives CDR1 LNHDA, CDR2 SQIVND (reference sequence). V was pared by 7 bases and J by 4 bases, with 1 base of the junction left unmatched. The CDR3 runs 12 residues. DNA for the CDR3: TGTGCCAGTATGGGACAGGGCTATGGCTACACCTTC. Translation gives CASMGQGYGYTF. The full variable domain, completed using reference TRBV19 and TRBJ1-2, is DGGITQSPKYLFRKEGQNVTLSCEQNLNHDAMYWYRQDPGQGLRLIYYSQIVNDFQKGDIAEGYSVSREKKESFPLTVTSAQKNPTAFYLCASMGQGYGYTFGSGTRLTVV.

The chain links TRBV5-1 to TRBJ2-1, with 12 bases aligning to TRBD2. V lost 3 bases to trimming and J lost 2 bases; unmatched junction nucleotides: 9. CDR1 is SGHRS, CDR2 YFSETQ, per germline. The CDR3 spans 18 residues. The CDR3 bases are TGCGCCAGCAGCTCACGACTAGCGGGAGATTCTCCCTACAATGAGCAGTTCTTC. Protein: CASSSRLAGDSPYNEQFF.